The entry below describes one T cell receptor (beta chain). The J segment lost 6 bases and the V segment lost 0 bases, leaving 11 bases of the junction unmatched. CDR1 and CDR2 (germline): GTSNPN, SVGIG (reference sequence). The CDR3 length is 17 residues. The data originate from a study of blood T cell repertoires in COVID-19. The table came from immunoSEQ multiplex PCR; TCRdb's copy has only in-frame clones and leaves some out. The table records just under 90,000 clones, approximately 91% of them present only once. The chain combines TRBV30 with TRBJ1-6; 7 bases fit TRBD1. The sequence was collected from a woman older than 75 with acute or convalescent COVID-19. Sample: peripheral blood. This CDR3 reads CAWSVPSGGVSNSPLHF. CDR3 nucleotides: TGTGCCTGGAGTGTTCCGTCAGGGGGAGTTTCTAATTCACCCCTCCACTTT.